The 24 T cell receptor beta chains below all came from one sample that was sequenced in a study of cytomegalovirus exposure and HLA in healthy donors (dated by TCRdb to between 2016 and 2019). The library was produced with the immunoSEQ multiplex PCR assay. The multiplex PCR relied on a mix of 60 forward primers for TCR Vbeta segments and 13 reverse primers for TCR Jbeta segments. In TCRdb, the immuneACCESS table is reduced to in-frame sequences with V and J assigned. These tables do not hold every clone; where another copy was compared, an unresolved V gene accounts for under half, and the others remain unexplained. The sample has about 190,000 clones on record, roughly 80% of them singletons. Together, the top ten hold roughly 1.6% of the sample. The specimen sequenced was PBMCs. Receptors were obtained from a young woman in good health and CMV-seronegative.

The J gene is TRBJ1-2, the V gene TRBV5-1; 7 nucleotides align to TRBD1. Trimming took 5 bases from V and 8 from J; bases not matched to a gene: 12. In germline, CDR1 is SGHRS, CDR2 YFSETQ. CDR3 size: 14 residues. For the CDR3, the DNA is TGCGCCAGCAGACAAGACAGGGAAAGAGGGGGCTACACCTTC. Translated, it gives CASRQDRERGGYTF.

The chain employs TRBV7-3 and TRBJ2-3; 9 bases align to TRBD2. CDR1 and CDR2 (germline): SGHTA, FQGTGA. Trimming at V came to 6 bases and at J to 6 bases, leaving 10 bases not matched to a gene. The CDR3 spans 15 residues. CDR3 coding DNA: TGTGCCAGCAGTTTGACTAGCGGTGTTGGGGATACGCAGTATTTT. Translating it yields CASSLTSGVGDTQYF.

This rearrangement joins TRBV4-3 to TRBJ2-5; 8 nucleotides agree with TRBD1. Germline V gives CDR1 LGHNA, CDR2 YSLEER. The CDR3 consists of 15 residues. V lost 1 base and J lost 5; bases outside the gene matches: 6. For the CDR3, the DNA is TGCGCCAGCAGCCAAGCCAGGGGGCGCGGGGAGACCCAGTACTTC. It yields the protein CASSQARGRGETQYF.

V and J are TRBV28 and TRBJ1-5, with D possibly being TRBD1 (5 bases). V was pared by 1 base and J by 3 bases, with 10 bases between. This CDR3 is 15 amino acids long. CDR1 MDHEN and CDR2 SYDVKM come from the germline V gene. CDR3 in DNA: TGTGCCAGCAGTTTATTCAGGGCCAACAATCAGCCCCAGCATTTT. It specifies CASSLFRANNQPQHF.

This clone came up a few times. The genes are TRBV20-1 and TRBJ1-1; D unresolved. Germline CDR1 DFQATT, CDR2 SNEGSKA (reference sequence). The length of the CDR3 is 11 residues. With 3 bases removed from V and 5 bases from J, the gap between germline ends came to 7 bases. CDR3 sequence: CSASSRTEAFF. The CDR3 region has the DNA TGCAGTGCTAGTTCCCGGACTGAAGCTTTCTTT.

The CDR3 region has the DNA TGTGCCAGCCAGACCGGGGAGCTGTTTTTT. Protein: CASQTGELFF. This chain joins TRBV7-9 and TRBJ2-2; D uncertain. The germline CDR1 and CDR2 sequences are SEHNR and FQNEAQ (reference sequence). With 8 bases removed from V and 5 bases from J, the gap between germline ends came to 3 bases. The CDR3 covers 10 residues.

The gene calls are TRBV5-6 and TRBJ2-5; TRBD1 might be the D (6 bases). CDR3 length: 16 amino acids. The V end lost 0 bases, the J end lost 4 bases, and 16 bases lay between the germline ends. Germline loops: CDR1 SGHDT, CDR2 YYEEEE. The chain's CDR3 is CASSLVQGDNIETQYF. Here the CDR3 DNA reads TGTGCCAGCAGCTTGGTACAGGGTGACAATATAGAGACCCAGTACTTC.

V usage is TRBV7-2 and J usage is TRBJ1-1, with TRBD1 as a possible D gene (5 bases). This CDR3 has 14 amino acids. The V and J ends lost 5 bases and 1 base respectively, with 11 bases between them. The germline V gene has CDR1 SGHTA and CDR2 FQGNSA. For the CDR3, the DNA is TGTGCCAGCAGCGATCGGACACCGAACACTGAAGCTTTCTTT. Its translation is CASSDRTPNTEAFF.

The chain carries TRBV15 and TRBJ2-1; 8 bases align to TRBD2. The V gene end was trimmed by 0 bases and the J gene end by 7 bases; junction bases not matched to a gene: 5. CDR3 size: 15 residues. CDR1 is LNHNV, CDR2 YYDKDF, per germline (reference sequence). The CDR3 protein is CATSRDRLAGNEQFF. CDR3 nucleotides: TGTGCCACCAGCAGAGATCGATTAGCGGGAAATGAGCAGTTCTTC.

The table lists this clone with a count of one. The V and J genes are TRBV9 and TRBJ1-2; possibly TRBD1 for D (5 bases). Germline CDR1 is SGDLS and CDR2 is YYNGEE. The CDR3 is made up of 14 amino acids. V was trimmed by 0 bases and J by 3 bases, leaving 9 bases between them. This CDR3 is CASSVVSGDYGYTF. Here the CDR3 DNA reads TGTGCCAGCAGCGTAGTCTCGGGGGACTATGGCTACACCTTC. The full variable domain, completed using reference TRBV9 and TRBJ1-2, is DSGVTQTPKHLITATGQRVTLRCSPRSGDLSVYWYQQSLDQGLQFLIQYYNGEERAKGNILERFSAQQFPDLHSELNLSSLELGDSALYFCASSVVSGDYGYTFGSGTRLTVV.

This clone has more than one count but fewer than ten. DNA for the CDR3: TGCGCCAGCGGAACCGGGACAGGGCACGAGCAGTACTTC. It yields the protein CASGTGTGHEQYF. The chain joins TRBV5-1 to TRBJ2-7, with TRBD1 matching over 9 bases. The germline V gene has CDR1 SGHRS and CDR2 YFSETQ. This CDR3 is built from 13 residues. V dropped 7 bases and J dropped 5; count of bases not matched to a gene: 7.

This clone appeared a single time. The chain employs TRBV5-1 and TRBJ1-5; the D gene is possibly TRBD1 (5 bases). CDR1 and CDR2 (germline): SGHRS, YFSETQ. V lost 4 bases to trimming and J lost 5 bases, with 13 bases between them. The CDR3 consists of 14 residues. This CDR3 is CASSPVEGDQPQHF. The CDR3 DNA sequence: TGCGCCAGCAGCCCCGTGGAAGGGGATCAGCCCCAGCATTTT.

The rearrangement links TRBV6-5 to TRBJ1-6; D is perhaps TRBD1 (6 bases). The CDR3 has 12 amino acids. The germline V gene encodes CDR1 MNHEY and CDR2 SVGAGI. Trimming stripped 6 bases from V and 9 bases from J, with 9 bases between. CDR3 sequence: CASSQGTSPLHF. CDR3 coding DNA: TGTGCCAGCAGCCAGGGGACTTCACCCCTCCACTTT.

The J gene is TRBJ1-3, the V gene TRBV5-8; D call uncertain. From germline, CDR1 is SGHTS and CDR2 YDEGEE. Trimming stripped 0 bases from V and 2 bases from J, with 6 bases between. The CDR3 has 14 residues. This CDR3 reads CASSLESAGNTIYF. For the CDR3, the DNA is TGTGCCAGCAGCTTGGAGTCGGCTGGAAACACCATATATTTT.

The chain uses TRBV30 and TRBJ1-4, with D unclear. Between the trimmed V and J ends, which lost 8 bases and 5 bases, there was a span of 15 bases. The CDR3 extends over 13 amino acids. CDR1 is GTSNPN and CDR2 is SVGIG in the germline V gene (reference sequence). The CDR3 region is CARRGITNEKLFF. The CDR3 nucleotides read TGTGCCCGGCGAGGGATTACCAATGAAAAACTGTTTTTT.

A single count supports this clone. The chain is built from TRBV18 and TRBJ1-1; tentative D call: TRBD1 (5 bases). The germline gives CDR1 KGHSH, CDR2 LQKENI. There are 13 residues in the CDR3. Trimming pared 4 bases from V and 5 bases from J, leaving 11 bases between. The CDR3: CASSRGGKTEAFF. CDR3 DNA: TGTGCCAGCTCACGGGGGGGGAAGACTGAAGCTTTCTTT.

The chain combines TRBV6-1 with TRBJ1-6; 10 nucleotides align to TRBD1. CDR1 is MNHNS, CDR2 SASEGT, per germline. The CDR3 loop spans 15 amino acids. V gave up 5 bases and J gave up 7 bases; unmatched junction bases: 5. The CDR3 DNA reads as TGTGCCAGCAGTCCAGAGACAGGGGGCAATTCACCCCTCCACTTT. As protein: CASSPETGGNSPLHF.

The table lists this clone with a count of one. This sequence joins TRBV6-1 and TRBJ1-2; TRBD1 matches 10 bases. CDR1 is MNHNS and CDR2 is SASEGT in the germline V gene. The V segment lost 7 bases and the J segment 2 bases; nucleotides outside the gene matches: 4. The CDR3 has 14 residues. The CDR3 loop reads CASTGTGVNYGYTF. As DNA, the CDR3 is TGTGCCAGCACCGGGACAGGGGTCAACTATGGCTACACCTTC.

The rearrangement uses TRBV5-6 and TRBJ2-3, with TRBD2 matching over 8 bases. Trimming cost V 4 bases and J 6 bases; bases outside gene matches: 13. The CDR3 is made up of 16 amino acids. Looked up from germline, CDR1 is SGHDT and CDR2 is YYEEEE. The CDR3 loop is CASSDKREQVSDTQYF. The CDR3 bases are TGTGCCAGCAGCGATAAGCGGGAGCAAGTTTCGGATACGCAGTATTTT.

The chain recombines TRBV4-3 with TRBJ1-5, with D maybe TRBD1 (5 bases). The CDR3 is 14 residues long. V dropped 0 bases and J dropped 10 bases, with 13 bases sitting between them. CDR1 LGHNA and CDR2 YSLEER come from the germline V gene. The CDR3 protein is CASSQDGGDRPQHF. The CDR3 bases are TGCGCCAGCAGCCAAGATGGGGGGGACCGACCCCAGCATTTT.

The chain has TRBV18 and TRBJ1-2, with 8 bases aligning to TRBD1. This CDR3 spans 18 amino acids. Trimming took 3 bases from V and 2 from J; bases not matched to a gene: 14. Germline CDR1 and CDR2: KGHSH and LQKENI. CDR3 sequence reads: CASSPINTGQALNYGYTF. In DNA form, the CDR3 reads TGTGCCAGCTCACCGATAAATACGGGACAGGCCCTAAACTATGGCTACACCTTC.

The chain combines TRBV15 with TRBJ1-1, with 9 bases identical to TRBD1. Per the germline V gene, CDR1 is LNHNV and CDR2 is YYDKDF (reference sequence). The CDR3 covers 15 residues. V trimming: 5 bases; J trimming: 7 bases; junction bases outside the gene matches: 11. The CDR3 sequence is CATSGAPGQGNEAFF. The CDR3, as DNA: TGTGCCACCAGCGGCGCTCCGGGACAGGGCAATGAAGCTTTCTTT.

The chain links TRBV7-9 to TRBJ2-7; TRBD1 matches at 7 bases. CDR1 is SEHNR, CDR2 FQNEAQ, per germline (reference sequence). The junction had 10 bases not matched to a gene; V was cut back by 4 bases and J by 1 base. The CDR3 consists of 16 residues. The CDR3 region is CASSSRLGQNSYEQYF. DNA of the CDR3: TGTGCCAGCAGCTCCCGCCTGGGACAGAATTCCTACGAGCAGTACTTC.

V and J are TRBV9 and TRBJ1-3; D is perhaps TRBD1 (5 bases). There are 16 residues in the CDR3. V was clipped by 2 bases and J by 4 bases, with 16 bases between them. In germline, CDR1 is SGDLS, CDR2 YYNGEE. The CDR3 DNA reads TGTGCCAGCAGCGTGAAAGGGGCCTTCCAGGGAAACACCATATATTTT. Protein product: CASSVKGAFQGNTIYF.